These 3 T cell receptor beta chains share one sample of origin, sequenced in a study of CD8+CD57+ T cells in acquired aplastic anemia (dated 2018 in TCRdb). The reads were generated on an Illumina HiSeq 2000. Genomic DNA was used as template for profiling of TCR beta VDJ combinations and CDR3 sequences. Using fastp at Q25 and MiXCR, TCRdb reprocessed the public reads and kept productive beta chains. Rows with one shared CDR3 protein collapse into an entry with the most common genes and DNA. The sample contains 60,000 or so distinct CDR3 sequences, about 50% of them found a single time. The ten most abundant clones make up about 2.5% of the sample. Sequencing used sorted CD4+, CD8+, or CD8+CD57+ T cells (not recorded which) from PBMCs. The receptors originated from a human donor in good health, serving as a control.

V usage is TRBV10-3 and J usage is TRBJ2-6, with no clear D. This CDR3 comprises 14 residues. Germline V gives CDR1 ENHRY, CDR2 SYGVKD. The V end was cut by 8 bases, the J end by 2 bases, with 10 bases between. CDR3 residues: CAISGGPGANVLTF. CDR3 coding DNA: TGTGCCATCTCCGGTGGCCCTGGGGCCAACGTCCTGACTTTC.

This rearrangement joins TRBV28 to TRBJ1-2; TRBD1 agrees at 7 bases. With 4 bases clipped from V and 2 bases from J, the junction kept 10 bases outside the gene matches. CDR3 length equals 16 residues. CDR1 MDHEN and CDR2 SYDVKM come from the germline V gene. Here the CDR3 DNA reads TGTGCCAGCAGTTCCCGACAGGGCCCCAGCAACTATGGCTACACCTTC. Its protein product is CASSSRQGPSNYGYTF.

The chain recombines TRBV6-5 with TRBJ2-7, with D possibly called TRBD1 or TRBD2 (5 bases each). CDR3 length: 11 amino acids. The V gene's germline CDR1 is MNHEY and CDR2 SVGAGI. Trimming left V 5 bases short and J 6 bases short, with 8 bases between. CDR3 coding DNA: TGTGCCAGCAGTAACGGGGCCGAGCAGTACTTC. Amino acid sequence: CASSNGAEQYF.